The 30 T cell receptor beta chains below all came from one sample that was sequenced in a study of patients and donors after allogeneic stem cell transplantation (dated by TCRdb to 2020 to 2022). Library construction relied on RT-PCR. For sequencing, a NextSeq 550 was employed. Through fastp at Q25 and MiXCR, TCRdb rebuilt clones from the public reads, retaining in-frame beta chains. All rows with the same CDR3 protein become a single entry with the most common DNA and genes. The sample yields some 880,000 distinct CDR3 sequences; more than 15% were counted once. The ten largest clonotypes hold 6% of the sample. Sample: blood, either unsorted or a sorted T cell fraction (not recorded which). These receptors came from a human donor who was either an allogeneic HSCT recipient or a stem cell or donor lymphocyte infusion donor (not recorded which). It is not recorded whose cells these are; they may come from a transplant donor.

The table lists this clonotype with many counts. This sequence joins TRBV12-3 or TRBV12-4 and TRBJ1-1; D is unresolved. CDR3 length: 15 residues. The V gene lost 7 bases and the J gene lost 4 bases, with 19 bases spanning the gap. CDR3 DNA sequence: TGTGCCAGCACCCTTGGGGAGGGCGTCCGCACTGAAGCTTTCTTT. This codes for CASTLGEGVRTEAFF.

This chain connects TRBV2 to TRBJ2-7; TRBD1 matches 7 bases. V was clipped by 6 bases and J by 0 bases; unmatched bases: 11. Germline V gene lookup returns CDR1 SNHLY and CDR2 FYNNEI. This CDR3 has 16 residues. The CDR3 DNA reads TGTGCCAGCAGGGACAGGAGACTCCCGAGCTCCTACGAGCAGTACTTC. Its protein product is CASRDRRLPSSYEQYF.

This clonotype was counted between two and nine times. V is TRBV4-1 and J is TRBJ2-7; D might be TRBD2 (5 bases). V gave up 3 bases and J gave up 0 bases, with 12 bases separating them. The CDR3 contains 15 residues. CDR1 is MGHRA and CDR2 is YSYEKL in the germline V gene. CDR3 in amino acids: CASSQEDLSSYEQYF. The CDR3 DNA is TGCGCCAGCAGCCAGGAGGATCTCAGCTCCTACGAGCAGTACTTC.

The J gene is TRBJ2-7, the V gene TRBV2, with a tentative D call TRBD2 (6 bases). The germline gives CDR1 SNHLY, CDR2 FYNNEI. V lost 3 bases, J lost 1 base, and 10 bases lay in between. The CDR3 is made up of 14 amino acids. The CDR3 loop is CASSDSGRSYEQYF. The CDR3 DNA follows: TGTGCCAGCAGTGATAGCGGCAGATCCTACGAGCAGTACTTC.

This clonotype has a handful of counts. This chain joins TRBV5-1 and TRBJ2-3; D gene uncertain. The V gene's germline CDR1 is SGHRS and CDR2 YFSETQ. The CDR3 is made up of 12 amino acids. V was pared by 0 bases and J by 5 bases, with 4 bases between. DNA for the CDR3: TGCGCCAGCAGCTTGGCCCAAGATACGCAGTATTTT. Translated: CASSLAQDTQYF.

This clonotype has only a few counts. This chain links TRBV5-6 with TRBJ1-4; the D gene is possibly TRBD1 (5 bases). CDR1 is SGHDT and CDR2 is YYEEEE in the germline V gene. CDR3 length equals 14 residues. V was trimmed by 4 bases and J by 7 bases, leaving 14 bases between them. In DNA, the CDR3 is TGTGCCAGCAGCATTAAGGGGTCCGGTGAAAAACTGTTTTTT. It codes for CASSIKGSGEKLFF.

This clonotype was found many times. This sequence joins TRBV20-1 and TRBJ2-2; D not certain. This CDR3 has 14 amino acids. Germline values: CDR1 DFQATT, CDR2 SNEGSKA (reference sequence). Trimming stripped 1 base from V and 4 bases from J, with 10 bases between. CDR3 residues: CSARGGGVTGELFF. The CDR3 DNA follows: TGCAGTGCTAGAGGGGGTGGGGTCACCGGGGAGCTGTTTTTT.

The V and J genes are TRBV5-4 and TRBJ1-5; D unclear. The CDR3 covers 13 residues. Between the trimmed V and J ends, which lost 5 bases and 4 bases, there was a span of 10 bases. Germline CDR1 and CDR2: SGHNT and YYREEE (reference sequence). The CDR3 sequence: CASSSQQNQPQHF. The CDR3 DNA sequence: TGTGCCAGCAGTTCCCAACAGAATCAGCCCCAGCATTTT.

The rearrangement links TRBV7-2 to TRBJ1-4, with D maybe TRBD1 (6 bases). The CDR3 is 11 residues long. The V end was cut by 3 bases, the J end by 15 bases, with 11 bases between. CDR1 SGHTA and CDR2 FQGNSA come from the germline V gene. The CDR3 here is CASSFNRVVFF. Written as DNA, the CDR3 is TGTGCCAGCAGCTTCAACAGGGTTGTGTTTTTT. The variable domain in full, completed from reference TRBV7-2 and TRBJ1-4, reads GAGVSQSPSNKVTEKGKDVELRCDPISGHTALYWYRQSLGQGLEFLIYFQGNSAPDKSGLPSDRFSAERTGGSVSTLTIQRTQQEDSAVYLCASSFNRVVFFGSGTQLSVL.

The V and J genes are TRBV5-6 and TRBJ2-3, with 7 nucleotides matching TRBD2. Trimming at V came to 1 base and at J to 2 bases, leaving 7 bases not matched to a gene. This CDR3 contains 16 residues. Germline loops: CDR1 SGHDT, CDR2 YYEEEE. Here the CDR3 reads CASSLYGGGPTDTQYF. The CDR3 coding sequence is TGTGCCAGCAGCTTGTATGGGGGAGGGCCCACAGATACGCAGTATTTT.

This chain connects TRBV15 to TRBJ2-6; D is uncertain. V lost 0 bases to trimming and J lost 0 bases, with 12 bases between them. Germline CDR1 reads LNHNV; CDR2 reads YYDKDF (reference sequence). This CDR3 comprises 18 residues. CDR3 loop: CATSRDWSQHSGANVLTF. As DNA, the CDR3 is TGTGCCACCAGCAGAGATTGGAGTCAGCACTCTGGGGCCAACGTCCTGACTTTC.

V usage is TRBV4-2 and J usage is TRBJ1-1; D possibly corresponds to TRBD1 (5 bases). Trimming cost V 5 bases and J 1 base, with 14 bases left between them. Germline V lookup: CDR1 LGHNA, CDR2 YNFKEQ. The CDR3 totals 15 residues. CDR3 DNA sequence: TGTGCCAGCAGCTTCAGGGTAACGGGGAACACTGAAGCTTTCTTT. Translation gives CASSFRVTGNTEAFF.

J is TRBJ2-5 and V is TRBV12-3 or TRBV12-4; 8 bases align to TRBD1. V shed 1 base and J 7 bases; nucleotides not matched to a gene: 8. The CDR3 spans 15 residues. CDR3 DNA sequence: TGTGCCAGCAGTTTAGATAAACAGGGGGTAGGGACCCAGTACTTC. As protein: CASSLDKQGVGTQYF.

This clonotype was seen a few times. The rearrangement links TRBV20-1 to TRBJ1-1, with TRBD1 as a possible D gene (5 bases). Trimming left V 2 bases short and J 0 bases short, with 16 bases between. The CDR3 is 16 residues long. Per germline, CDR1 DFQATT and CDR2 SNEGSKA (reference sequence). The CDR3 region is CSARPPGRTLNTEAFF. DNA of the CDR3: TGCAGTGCTAGACCACCAGGACGGACATTGAACACTGAAGCTTTCTTT.

This clonotype came up many times. Its ends do not fully match the called genes, so a read error is possible. This sequence joins TRBV4-2 and TRBJ1-3; D is uncertain. The CDR3 spans 15 residues. Looked up from germline, CDR1 is LGHNA and CDR2 is YNFKEQ. DNA of the CDR3: TGCGCCAGCAGCCAAGATTTAGGGTCTGGAAACACCATATATTTT. It translates to CASSQDLGSGNTIYF.

In this sample, this clonotype turned up a few times. The chain joins TRBV12-3 or TRBV12-4 to TRBJ1-5, with D tentatively TRBD1 (6 bases). The CDR3 is 15 residues long. Trimming removed 3 bases at V and 0 bases at J, with 9 bases between. The CDR3 loop reads CASSFEGDSNQPQHF. As DNA, the CDR3 is TGTGCCAGCAGTTTTGAGGGGGATAGCAATCAGCCCCAGCATTTT.

The gene calls are TRBV7-2 and TRBJ2-7; TRBD2 aligns across 8 bases. CDR1 is SGHTA, CDR2 FQGNSA, per germline. This CDR3 spans 14 amino acids. V shed 2 bases, J shed 7 bases, and the junction held 7 bases outside the gene matches. The CDR3 sequence is CASSLSGGAREQYF. CDR3 nucleotide sequence: TGTGCCAGCAGCTTATCGGGGGGGGCAAGAGAGCAGTACTTC.

A few counts support this clonotype. The CDR3 reads CASSQDLPGAHYGYTF. In DNA form, the CDR3 reads TGCGCCAGCAGCCAAGATCTACCGGGGGCACACTATGGCTACACCTTC. The V call is TRBV4-3, the J call TRBJ1-2; perhaps TRBD1 as D (6 bases). Germline V gene lookup returns CDR1 LGHNA and CDR2 YSLEER. V was pared by 0 bases and J by 3 bases, with 14 bases between. This CDR3 spans 16 amino acids.

Only a few counts were recorded for this clonotype. This sequence joins TRBV10-3 and TRBJ2-5, with D possibly TRBD2 on 6 matching bases. CDR3 length: 12 amino acids. The V end lost 10 bases, the J end lost 5 bases, and 14 bases lay between the germline ends. Per germline, CDR1 ENHRY and CDR2 SYGVKD. For the CDR3, the DNA is TGTGCCACCGGGGGAGTTCCGGAGACCCAGTACTTC. This gives the protein CATGGVPETQYF.

This clonotype was seen a few times. CDR3 in DNA: TGTGCCAGCAGTTTGCGTTCTGGACCTCTGAACACTGAAGCTTTCTTT. This encodes CASSLRSGPLNTEAFF. The chain recombines TRBV12-3 or TRBV12-4 with TRBJ1-1, with D hard to call. The V gene lost 3 bases and the J gene lost 0 bases, with 14 bases spanning the gap. The CDR3 sequence is 16 residues long.

This rearrangement joins TRBV9 to TRBJ2-3, with 8 bases identical to TRBD1. The germline CDR1 and CDR2 sequences are SGDLS and YYNGEE. Trimming cost V 0 bases and J 6 bases; bases outside gene matches: 6. This CDR3 is built from 15 residues. CDR3 region: CASSVGQGTADTQYF. As DNA, the CDR3 is TGTGCCAGCAGCGTAGGACAGGGGACCGCCGATACGCAGTATTTT.

The chain joins TRBV20-1 to TRBJ1-1; D gene ambiguous. CDR1 and CDR2 (germline): DFQATT, SNEGSKA (reference sequence). The CDR3 totals 13 residues. V was shortened by 6 bases and J by 0 bases, with 11 bases between the two germline ends. The CDR3, as DNA: TGCAGTGCAAGACTGACGGTGAACACTGAAGCTTTCTTT. The encoded protein is CSARLTVNTEAFF.

J is TRBJ2-3 and V is TRBV5-4; 7 bases align to TRBD2. Looked up from germline, CDR1 is SGHNT and CDR2 is YYREEE (reference sequence). This CDR3 spans 18 amino acids. Unmatched junction bases numbered 14, after V lost 0 bases and J lost 4 bases. In nucleotides, the CDR3 is TGTGCCAGCAGCTTGGCTTTGGTTGAAAGCGGGAAGTCAGATACGCAGTATTTT. It encodes CASSLALVESGKSDTQYF. Using reference TRBV5-4 and TRBJ2-3 for the parts outside the CDR3, the full variable domain is ETGVTQSPTHLIKTRGQQVTLRCSSQSGHNTVSWYQQALGQGPQFIFQYYREEENGRGNFPPRFSGLQFPNYSSELNVNALELDDSALYLCASSLALVESGKSDTQYFGPGTRLTVL.

The chain is built from TRBV20-1 and TRBJ1-2; possibly TRBD1 for D (5 bases). Per the germline V gene, CDR1 is DFQATT and CDR2 is SNEGSKA (reference sequence). V lost 6 bases to trimming and J lost 4 bases, with 18 bases between them. The CDR3 spans 14 residues. The CDR3 here is CSATRARPTYGYTF. DNA of the CDR3: TGCAGTGCAACCAGGGCCCGTCCAACCTATGGCTACACCTTC.

The rearrangement joins TRBV27 to TRBJ2-3, with TRBD1 identical over 9 bases. Germline V lookup: CDR1 MNHEY, CDR2 SMNVEV (reference sequence). CDR3 size: 15 residues. V gave up 3 bases and J gave up 6 bases; unmatched junction bases: 7. The CDR3 nucleotides read TGTGCCAGCAGTTTTTACAGGGGGCGGTGGGATACGCAGTATTTT. Amino acid sequence: CASSFYRGRWDTQYF.

On this clonotype: This likely comes from a read error, as the CDR3 has no conserved phenylalanine or tryptophan at its end. No DNA is shown, since the ends of the CDR3 on it are uncertain; the CDR3 is the one TCRdb lists. V and J are TRBV21-1 and TRBJ2-7; the D call of TRBD1 is as the table states it, not checked on the DNA. TRBV21-1 is flagged as a pseudogene. The CDR3 length equals 13 residues, ends included. The CDR3 region is CASSSGTRYEQYS.

This chain uses TRBV7-6 with TRBJ2-1; TRBD2 matches 8 bases. There are 16 residues in the CDR3. The V gene's germline CDR1 is SGHVS and CDR2 FNYEAQ. V shed 1 base, J shed 4 bases, and the junction held 6 bases outside the gene matches. Here the CDR3 DNA reads TGTGCCAGCAGCTTAGGCCGTCGGGAGGGGTACAATGAGCAGTTCTTC. Protein: CASSLGRREGYNEQFF. Variable domain in full (rest from reference TRBV7-6 and TRBJ2-1): GAGVSQSPRYKVTKRGQDVALRCDPISGHVSLYWYRQALGQGPEFLTYFNYEAQQDKSGLPNDRFSAERPEGSISTLTIQRTEQRDSAMYRCASSLGRREGYNEQFFGPGTRLTVL.

V is TRBV20-1 and J is TRBJ1-5; D unclear. Between the trimmed V and J ends, which lost 2 bases and 3 bases, there was a span of 14 bases. CDR3 length: 15 residues. Germline V gene lookup returns CDR1 DFQATT and CDR2 SNEGSKA (reference sequence). CDR3 sequence: CSARTPTRANQPQHF. DNA for the CDR3: TGCAGTGCTAGAACTCCAACGCGTGCCAATCAGCCCCAGCATTTT.

This chain joins TRBV20-1 and TRBJ2-1, with 10 bases fitting TRBD1. The trim removed 3 bases at V and 7 bases at J, leaving 9 bases unmatched. The CDR3 is 15 amino acids. Germline values: CDR1 DFQATT, CDR2 SNEGSKA (reference sequence). Here the CDR3 reads CSASFGTGERNEQFF. CDR3 nucleotide sequence: TGCAGTGCTAGCTTTGGGACAGGGGAGAGGAATGAGCAGTTCTTC.

The chain uses TRBV10-2 and TRBJ1-2; D is ambiguous. V was clipped by 3 bases and J by 6 bases, with 14 bases between them. The germline V gene has CDR1 WSHSY and CDR2 SAAADI. The CDR3 length is 14 residues. The CDR3 loop reads CASSDWTFRNGYTF. For the CDR3, the DNA is TGCGCCAGCAGTGATTGGACGTTTCGGAATGGCTACACCTTC.